This TCR beta chain was profiled in a study of read filtering for tumor transcriptome and immune sequencing. Study information: IR-seq gave about 3.5 to 10.27 million TCR reads per sample; RNA-seq gave roughly 80 to 1273.

The library was built from around 0.4 ug RNA with molecular barcoded adaptors for alpha/delta and beta/gamma chains. Using its own MiXCR run on the reads, TCRdb lists one record per CDR3 protein. The sample contains around 40,000 distinct CDR3 sequences, roughly an eighth of which appear only once. V lost 6 bases and J 5 bases, leaving 16 bases between the germline ends. The length of the CDR3 is 14 residues. Germline CDR1 is SGHTA and CDR2 is FQGNSA. This clonotype was observed at least ten times. Source material: a population of CD138-negative cells sorted from bone marrow. The origin of this receptor is a donor at least 40 years old with multiple myeloma. The rearrangement links TRBV7-2 to TRBJ2-5; no clear D gene. CDR3 coding DNA: TGTGCCAGCAGTCCTCCTAGGTTTTTTGAGACCCAGTACTTC. It is translated as CASSPPRFFETQYF.